Each of the 5 T cell receptor beta chains below was sequenced from the same sample in a study of cytomegalovirus exposure and HLA in healthy donors. Both 60 Vbeta primers and 13 Jbeta primers went into the PCR. Generated by immunoSEQ multiplex PCR, the TCRdb table keeps only in-frame clones and is missing some. The sample contains about 100,000 clones, roughly 84% of which appear only once. Sequenced: PBMCs. These receptors were collected from a woman aged 18-29 years in good health and CMV-seronegative.

A remark on this clone: The junction and the germline gene differ at one end; a read error may be behind it. Other DNA sequences from this sample encode an identical CDR3 as well. J is TRBJ2-5 and V is TRBV7-7, with 8 bases that match TRBD2. The CDR3 extends over 15 amino acids. CDR1 and CDR2 (germline): SSHAT, FNYEAQ (reference sequence). CDR3 coding DNA: TGTGCTAGCAGCCCCGGCGGCGGGGGGCGGGAGACCCAGTACTTC. Protein product: CASSPGGGGRETQYF.

The rearrangement joins TRBV18 to TRBJ1-3; maybe TRBD1 (5 bases). This CDR3 is built from 14 residues. The V gene lost 3 bases and the J gene lost 7 bases, with 13 bases spanning the gap. CDR1 and CDR2 (germline): KGHSH, LQKENI. The CDR3 region is CASSPPGLSNTIYF. CDR3 bases: TGTGCCAGCTCACCTCCAGGGTTATCTAACACCATATATTTT.

A single count supports this clone. The CDR3 loop is CASSPQGNTEAFF. The CDR3 bases are TGTGCCAGCTCACCTCAGGGGAACACTGAAGCTTTCTTT. The V and J genes are TRBV18 and TRBJ1-1; D may be TRBD1 (5 bases). From germline, CDR1 is KGHSH and CDR2 LQKENI. The CDR3 is 13 residues long. The V gene lost 3 bases and the J gene lost 1 base, with 6 bases spanning the gap.

The CDR3 region is CASSTTGTYGYTF. CDR3 in DNA: TGTGCCAGCAGTACAACAGGCACCTATGGCTACACCTTC. The rearrangement uses TRBV27 and TRBJ1-2; maybe TRBD1 (5 bases). This CDR3 has 13 amino acids. The ends were cut back, 5 bases at V and 4 bases at J, with 11 bases in the middle. Looked up from germline, CDR1 is MNHEY and CDR2 is SMNVEV (reference sequence).

The chain combines TRBV19 with TRBJ2-5; 7 bases align to TRBD2. Germline assignment: CDR1 LNHDA and CDR2 SQIVND (reference sequence). V shed 6 bases, J shed 3 bases, and the junction held 7 bases outside the gene matches. The CDR3 spans 14 residues. In nucleotides, the CDR3 is TGTGCCAGTAGCGGCTCTAGCGGTAAAGAGACCCAGTACTTC. Its translation is CASSGSSGKETQYF.